The T cell receptor beta chain described here comes from a study of vaccination effects on CD4 cells after COVID-19. Overall study results and limits: Sampling in the study covered few convalescent patients and included no early post-infection timepoints.

ViraFEST assay sequencing came after antigen-specific CD4+ T cells were expanded with viral peptide pools. Culture lasted roughly eleven days before CD4+ T cell isolation. According to the study, vaccine recipients showed no prior SARS-CoV-2 infection and negative nucleocapsid antibodies. The assay was immunoSEQ multiplex PCR, and TCRdb's table has in-frame clones only and misses some. This sample has roughly 42,000 clones; more than 65% occur once, and the top ten carry 2.9%. Note on this clone: Its antigen is still unknown.

This receptor was identified in a human donor who received a COVID-19 vaccine. Here the sequenced sample was CD4+ T cells from PBMCs cultured with HCoV-NL63 spike peptides, taken before COVID-19 vaccination.

CDR3 in amino acids: CASSSGVPYNEQFF. CDR3 in DNA: TGCGCCAGCAGCTCGGGGGTACCCTACAATGAGCAGTTCTTC. The chain couples TRBV5-1 to TRBJ2-1, with D perhaps matching TRBD2 (6 bases). The CDR3 has 14 amino acids. Between the trimmed V and J ends, which lost 3 bases and 2 bases, there was a span of 9 bases. Germline lookup yields CDR1 SGHRS and CDR2 YFSETQ.